This record covers a single T cell receptor (beta chain). Germline-derived CDR1 and CDR2 are LGHNA and YNFKEQ. This CDR3 contains 16 residues. Trimming left V 0 bases short and J 3 bases short, with 14 bases between. This sample was taken from a study of T cell changes during pregnancy in multiple sclerosis. This table comes from immunoSEQ multiplex PCR, and its TCRdb copy is limited to in-frame clones, with some not included. The repertoire holds 64,000 or so clones, with about 92% as singletons. The genes are TRBV4-2 and TRBJ1-2; tentatively, D is TRBD1 (5 bases). Sequenced here: peripheral blood, sampled in the first trimester of pregnancy. The source is a female donor with multiple sclerosis, enrolled in a pregnancy study. CDR3 residues: CASSQDTGSLDYGYTF. DNA for the CDR3: TGTGCCAGCAGCCAAGATACAGGCAGTTTGGACTATGGCTACACCTTC.